One sample yielded the 3 T cell receptor beta chains listed below, sequenced in a study of shared clonotypes between healthy human individuals (dated by TCRdb to about 2020). Library preparation was by the immunoSEQ multiplex PCR assay. TCRdb provides this immuneACCESS table in a form limited to in-frame rearrangements. Some clones are lacking; in checked studies, under half of them reflect an unresolved V gene, and why the rest are absent is not known. The sample table contains 1,500,000 or so clones; only one count was recorded for roughly 96% of them. The biggest ten clones account for approximately 1.2% of the sample. The sample consisted of naive CD4+ T cells sorted from blood. This specimen's cell subset or site label, per the study, means: CD45RA+ positively selected. Receptor source: a man younger than 40 in good health.

The table lists this clone with a count of one. Distinct nucleotide sequences in the sample also encode this CDR3. This rearrangement joins TRBV28 to TRBJ2-2, with D hard to call. Trimming took 2 bases from V and 1 from J, leaving 5 bases between them. Germline values: CDR1 MDHEN, CDR2 SYDVKM. This CDR3 spans 14 amino acids. CDR3 coding DNA: TGTGCCAGCAGTTTAGCAGGGAACACCGGGGAGCTGTTTTTT. Translation gives CASSLAGNTGELFF.

With respect to this clone: A read error may produce the germline difference seen at one junction end. The rearrangement joins TRBV14 to TRBJ2-3; D not resolved. CDR3 size: 12 residues. The germline CDR1 and CDR2 sequences are SGHDN and FVKESK. This CDR3 reads CASSSATDAQYF. CDR3 sequence (DNA): TGTGCCAGCAGCTCTGCCACAGATGCGCAGTATTTT.

The chain is built from TRBV10-1 and TRBJ2-3; TRBD2 aligns across 8 bases. The CDR3 sequence is 15 residues long. The junction had 8 bases not matched to a gene; V was cut back by 4 bases and J by 5 bases. Germline V CDR1 and CDR2: WNHNN, SYGVQD (reference sequence). The chain's CDR3 is CASSVAGTLGDTQYF. CDR3 in DNA: TGCGCCAGCAGTGTAGCGGGGACTTTGGGAGATACGCAGTATTTT.